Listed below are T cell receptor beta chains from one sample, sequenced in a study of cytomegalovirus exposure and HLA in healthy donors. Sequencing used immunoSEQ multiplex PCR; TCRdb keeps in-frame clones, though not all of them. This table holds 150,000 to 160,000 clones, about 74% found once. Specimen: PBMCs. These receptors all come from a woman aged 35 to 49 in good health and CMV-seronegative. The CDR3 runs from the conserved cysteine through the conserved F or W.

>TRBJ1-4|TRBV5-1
CASSLSAREDEKLFF
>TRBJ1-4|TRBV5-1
CASSFSGGTNEKLFF
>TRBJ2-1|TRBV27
CASSLSRTGGWNEQFF
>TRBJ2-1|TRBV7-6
CASSTQSGRARLNEQFF
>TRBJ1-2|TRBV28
CASSRIDRGRDGYTF
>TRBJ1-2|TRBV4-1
CASSPRSFNYGYTF
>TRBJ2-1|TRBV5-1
CASSLAGTGVDEQFF
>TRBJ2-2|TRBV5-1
CASSRAGQGRSGELFF
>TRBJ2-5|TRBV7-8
CASGRGFETQYF
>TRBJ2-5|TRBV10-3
CAISGRQEQETQYF